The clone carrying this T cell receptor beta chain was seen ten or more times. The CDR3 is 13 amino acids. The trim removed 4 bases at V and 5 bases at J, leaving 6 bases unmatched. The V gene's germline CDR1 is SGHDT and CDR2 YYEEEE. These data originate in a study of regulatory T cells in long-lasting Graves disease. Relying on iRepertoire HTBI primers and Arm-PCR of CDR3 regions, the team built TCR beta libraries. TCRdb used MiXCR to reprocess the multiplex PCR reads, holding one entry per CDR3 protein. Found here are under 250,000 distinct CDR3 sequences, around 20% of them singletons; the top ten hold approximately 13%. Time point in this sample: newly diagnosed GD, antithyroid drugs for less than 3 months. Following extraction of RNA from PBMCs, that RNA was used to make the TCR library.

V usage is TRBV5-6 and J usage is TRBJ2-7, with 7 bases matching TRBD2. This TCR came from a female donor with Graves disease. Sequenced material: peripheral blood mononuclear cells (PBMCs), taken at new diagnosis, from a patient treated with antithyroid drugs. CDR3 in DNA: TGTGCCAGCAGCGCCGGGAGGATCCACGAGCAGTACTTC. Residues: CASSAGRIHEQYF.